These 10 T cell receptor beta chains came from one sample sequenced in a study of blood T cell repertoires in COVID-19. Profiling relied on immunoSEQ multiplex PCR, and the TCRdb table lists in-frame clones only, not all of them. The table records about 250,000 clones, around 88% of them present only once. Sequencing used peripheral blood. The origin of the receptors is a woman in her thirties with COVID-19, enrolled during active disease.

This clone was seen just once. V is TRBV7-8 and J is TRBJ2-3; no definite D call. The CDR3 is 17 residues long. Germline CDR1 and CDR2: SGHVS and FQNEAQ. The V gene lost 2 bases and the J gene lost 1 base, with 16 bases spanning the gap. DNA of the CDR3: TGTGCCAGCAGCTTATATACTGCGGAAAGAGGCACAGATACGCAGTATTTT. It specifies CASSLYTAERGTDTQYF. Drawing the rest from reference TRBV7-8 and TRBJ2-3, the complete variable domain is GAGVSQSPRYKVAKRGQDVALRCDPISGHVSLFWYQQALGQGPEFLTYFQNEAQLDKSGLPSDRFFAERPEGSVSTLKIQRTQQEDSAVYLCASSLYTAERGTDTQYFGPGTRLTVL.

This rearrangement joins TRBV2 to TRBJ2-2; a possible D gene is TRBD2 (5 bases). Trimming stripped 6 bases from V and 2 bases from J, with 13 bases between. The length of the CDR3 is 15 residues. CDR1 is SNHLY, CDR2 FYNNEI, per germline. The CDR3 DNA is TGTGCCAGCAGCCCACTTGGGAGAAACACCGGGGAGCTGTTTTTT. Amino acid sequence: CASSPLGRNTGELFF.

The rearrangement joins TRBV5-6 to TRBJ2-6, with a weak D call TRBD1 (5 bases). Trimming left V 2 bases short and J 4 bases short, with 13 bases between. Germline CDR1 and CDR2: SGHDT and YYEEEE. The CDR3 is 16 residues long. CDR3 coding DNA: TGTGCCAGCAGCTTTATCTGGGGCTCCGGGGCCAACGTCCTGACTTTC. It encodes CASSFIWGSGANVLTF. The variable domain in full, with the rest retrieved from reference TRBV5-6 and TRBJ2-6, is DAGVTQSPTHLIKTRGQQVTLRCSPKSGHDTVSWYQQALGQGPQFIFQYYEEEERQRGNFPDRFSGHQFPNYSSELNVNALLLGDSALYLCASSFIWGSGANVLTFGAGSRLTVL.

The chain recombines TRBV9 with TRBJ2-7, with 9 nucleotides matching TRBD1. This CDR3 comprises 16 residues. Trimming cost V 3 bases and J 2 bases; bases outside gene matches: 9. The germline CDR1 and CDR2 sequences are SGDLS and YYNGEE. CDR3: CASSAGTGRPTYEQYF. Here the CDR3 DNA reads TGTGCCAGCAGCGCAGGGACAGGGAGGCCCACCTACGAGCAGTACTTC.

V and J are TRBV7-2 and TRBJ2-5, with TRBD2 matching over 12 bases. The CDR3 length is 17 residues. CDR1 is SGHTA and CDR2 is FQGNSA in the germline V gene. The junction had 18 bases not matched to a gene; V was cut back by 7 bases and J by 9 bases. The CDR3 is CASTSWVRTSGNPPQYF. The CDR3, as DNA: TGTGCCAGCACCTCTTGGGTCCGGACTAGCGGGAATCCCCCCCAGTACTTC.

The CDR3 DNA is TGTGCCAGCAGTATCATGGACAGTGGAAACACCATATATTTT. As protein: CASSIMDSGNTIYF. This chain links TRBV6-6 with TRBJ1-3; D possibly corresponds to TRBD1 (6 bases). Per the germline V gene, CDR1 is MNHNY and CDR2 is SVGAGI (reference sequence). CDR3 length: 14 residues. V gave up 5 bases and J gave up 3 bases, with 11 bases separating them.

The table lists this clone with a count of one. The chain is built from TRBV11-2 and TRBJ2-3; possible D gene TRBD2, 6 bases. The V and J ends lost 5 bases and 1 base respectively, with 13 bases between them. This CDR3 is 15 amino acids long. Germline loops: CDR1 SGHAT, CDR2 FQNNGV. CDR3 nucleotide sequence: TGTGCCAGCAGCCCCCGGGGGAGACGCACAGATACGCAGTATTTT. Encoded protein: CASSPRGRRTDTQYF.

The CDR3: CASRVGQGPAANEKLFF. CDR3 in DNA: TGTGCCAGCAGAGTGGGACAGGGGCCCGCAGCTAATGAAAAACTGTTTTTT. V and J are TRBV2 and TRBJ1-4; 10 bases are a match to TRBD1. CDR1 is SNHLY, CDR2 FYNNEI, per germline. This CDR3 is 17 amino acids long. The V gene end was trimmed by 6 bases and the J gene end by 3 bases; junction bases not matched to a gene: 10. The whole variable domain, remainder taken from reference TRBV2 and TRBJ1-4, is EPEVTQTPSHQVTQMGQEVILRCVPISNHLYFYWYRQILGQKVEFLVSFYNNEISEKSEIFDDQFSVERPDGSNFTLKIRSTKLEDSAMYFCASRVGQGPAANEKLFFGSGTQLSVL.

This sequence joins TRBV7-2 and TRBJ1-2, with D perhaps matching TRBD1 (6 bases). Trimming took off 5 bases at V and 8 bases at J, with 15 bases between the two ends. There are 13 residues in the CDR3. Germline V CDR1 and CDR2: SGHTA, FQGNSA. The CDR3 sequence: CASSTRGARGYTF. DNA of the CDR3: TGTGCCAGCAGCACTCGGGGGGCTCGAGGCTACACCTTC.

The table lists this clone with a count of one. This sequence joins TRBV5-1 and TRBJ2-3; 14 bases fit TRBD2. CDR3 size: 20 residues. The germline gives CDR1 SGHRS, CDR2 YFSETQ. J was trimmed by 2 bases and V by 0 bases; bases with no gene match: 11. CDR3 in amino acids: CASSLEGRRLAGGDTDTQYF. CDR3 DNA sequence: TGCGCCAGCAGCTTGGAAGGGAGGCGACTAGCGGGAGGGGACACAGATACGCAGTATTTT.